The clone carrying this TCR beta chain occurred many times. What it recognizes is unknown. The data originate from a study of T cells in Graves' hyperthyroidism and ophthalmopathy. Findings of the study overall: Most clonotypes that expanded in the thyroid above 0.001 also showed up in blood.

Uncontrolled infections, other autoimmune diseases, pregnancy or lactation led to exclusion of patients. Roughly 9.1 ml of fresh peripheral blood supplied the PBMCs. TCR beta CDR3 regions were amplified from RNA transcripts. With the HTBI primer set, the TCR CDR3 went through a first round of RT-PCR. TCRdb passed the multiplex PCR reads through MiXCR, listing each CDR3 protein once. The sample lists about 480,000 distinct CDR3 sequences; 13% to 15% were seen once. Unmatched junction bases numbered 16, after V lost 6 bases and J lost 8 bases. CDR3 size: 17 residues. The germline V gene encodes CDR1 SNHLY and CDR2 FYNNEI.

The TCR sequence derives from a woman between 18 and 30 years old with Graves' hyperthyroidism. The sequenced sample consisted of blood. The rearrangement uses TRBV2 and TRBJ2-1; TRBD2 matches at 10 bases. CDR3 in DNA: TGTGCCAGCAGGTTTCCTAGGGCTAGCGGGAGTTTTGATGAGCAGTTCTTC. Protein sequence: CASRFPRASGSFDEQFF. Supplemented by reference TRBV2 and TRBJ2-1, the full variable domain reads EPEVTQTPSHQVTQMGQEVILRCVPISNHLYFYWYRQILGQKVEFLVSFYNNEISEKSEIFDDQFSVERPDGSNFTLKIRSTKLEDSAMYFCASRFPRASGSFDEQFFGPGTRLTVL.